A single sample is the source of the 3 T cell receptor beta chains below, sequenced in a study of T cells after yellow fever vaccination. TCRdb passed the 5' RACE reads through MiXCR, listing each CDR3 protein once. The table records 120,000 or so distinct CDR3 sequences, over 8% of them present only once. The sample here was CD8+ T cells sorted from PBMCs, taken on the day of the yellow fever booster vaccination. These receptors came from a man aged 18 to 29 who received the YFV17D yellow fever vaccine.

This clonotype was detected only a few times. V gene TRBV6-2 or TRBV6-3 combines with J gene TRBJ1-2; possible D gene TRBD1, 5 bases. This CDR3 contains 14 residues. Between the trimmed V and J ends, which lost 6 bases and 6 bases, there was a span of 17 bases. Germline values: CDR1 MNHEY, CDR2 SVGEGT. The CDR3 sequence is CASSPDSFKDGYTF. The CDR3 DNA reads TGTGCCAGCAGCCCCGACAGCTTCAAGGATGGCTACACCTTC.

The V call is TRBV4-3, the J call TRBJ1-1, with TRBD1 as a possible D gene (5 bases). Trimming shortened V by 0 bases and J by 4 bases, and 12 bases separated the two germline ends. The CDR3 is 15 amino acids. The germline gives CDR1 LGHNA, CDR2 YSLEER. This CDR3 reads CASSQDLVGVTEAFF. The CDR3 DNA reads TGCGCCAGCAGCCAAGATCTTGTGGGGGTCACTGAAGCTTTCTTT.

This clonotype was counted many times. The chain recombines TRBV19 with TRBJ2-1; 7 nucleotides agree with TRBD2. The CDR3 runs 15 residues. After removal of 10 bases from V and 0 bases from J, the junction contained 9 bases not matched to a gene. Germline V gene data show CDR1 as LNHDA and CDR2 as SQIVND (reference sequence). CDR3 sequence reads: CATEAGVSSYNEQFF. CDR3 sequence (DNA): TGTGCCACTGAGGCGGGGGTTAGCTCCTACAATGAGCAGTTCTTC.